This entry concerns a single TCR beta chain. It was during active infection that Seattle patients were enrolled and then longitudinally followed. Here immunoSEQ multiplex PCR was the method, and the copy in TCRdb shows in-frame clones only, minus some. The table records fewer than 450,000 clones, roughly 86% of them present only once. The data derive from a study of blood T cell repertoires in COVID-19. Study-wide context: Collection of acute and convalescent COVID-19 samples took place in the United States, Italy and Spain. Sources were T cells, B-cell-depleted T cells, or PBMCs; the material itself was cDNA or gDNA.

The sample consisted of peripheral blood. The sequence derives from a woman aged 70 to 79 with COVID-19, enrolled during active disease.

The CDR3 is CASSLTGTDTQYF. CDR3 nucleotides: TGCGCCAGCAGCTTGACAGGCACAGATACGCAGTATTTT. The V and J genes are TRBV5-1 and TRBJ2-3; D gene uncertain. This CDR3 has 13 amino acids. Germline V gives CDR1 SGHRS, CDR2 YFSETQ. V was clipped by 1 base and J by 1 base, with 4 bases between them.